The present TCR beta chain was sequenced within a study of blood T cell repertoires in COVID-19. The overall study: The analysed material was cDNA or gDNA that came from T cells, B-cell-depleted T cells, or PBMCs.

CDR1 and CDR2 (germline): SGHRS, YFSETQ. This CDR3 comprises 13 residues. The J segment lost 9 bases and the V segment lost 0 bases, leaving 2 bases of the junction unmatched. In the original workflow: Reference gene primer amplification gave estimated nucleated cell counts. Data came from immunoSEQ multiplex PCR; TCRdb stores just in-frame clones and leaves some out. Clonal size and the V and J genes are those of that table, whereas D and trimming came from the DNA. The data show about 200,000 clones, 89% seen once. The sample taken for sequencing was peripheral blood. The rearrangement links TRBV5-1 to TRBJ2-1; 8 bases are shared with TRBD2. The TCR sequence derives from a man between 60 and 75 years old who had recovered from COVID-19. CDR3 DNA: TGCGCCAGCAGCTTGGGACTAGCGCGTGAGCAGTTCTTC. Encoded protein: CASSLGLAREQFF. The full variable domain, rest sourced from reference TRBV5-1 and TRBJ2-1, is KAGVTQTPRYLIKTRGQQVTLSCSPISGHRSVSWYQQTPGQGLQFLFEYFSETQRNKGNFPGRFSGRQFSNSRSEMNVSTLELGDSALYLCASSLGLAREQFFGPGTRLTVL.